Following are 7 T cell receptor beta chains from one sample sequenced in a study of T cell repertoires in cytomegalovirus infection (dated by TCRdb to about 2019). The treatment or condition label of this sample denotes: in vitro stimulation with specific CMV peptide epitopes to enrich CMV-specific T cells. The antigens of these receptors remain unknown. TCRdb shows the sequencer as Illumina HiSeq 1500. The raw public reads went through TCRdb reprocessing: fastp at Q25, MiXCR clone calling, in-frame beta chains kept. CDR3 protein sequences are deduplicated, and each keeps its most common genes and DNA. This sample lists roughly 150,000 distinct CDR3 sequences; about 20% were detected once. The ten largest account for 20% to 30% of the sample. The sample consisted of CD8+ T cells from cultured PBMCs, taken from culture after CMV antigen stimulation. All receptors come from a human donor in good health (CMV status not recorded). Some clones in this sample may be carry-over from other donors' samples.

This clonotype appeared a few times. This chain links TRBV9 with TRBJ2-1; TRBD1 agrees at 7 bases. The germline V gene encodes CDR1 SGDLS and CDR2 YYNGEE. The CDR3 totals 17 residues. Germline trimming cut 0 bases from V and 6 bases from J; bases unmatched to any gene: 12. The CDR3 protein is CASSVEERGHRGNEQFF. Here the CDR3 DNA reads TGTGCCAGCAGCGTAGAGGAGAGGGGGCACCGGGGCAATGAGCAGTTCTTC.

This chain connects TRBV7-2 to TRBJ1-4; the D gene is possibly TRBD1 (6 bases). V was cut by 5 bases and J by 8 bases, with 15 bases left in between. Germline CDR1 reads SGHTA; CDR2 reads FQGNSA. CDR3 length: 14 amino acids. CDR3 nucleotide sequence: TGTGCCAGCAGCAACAACAGGGTTCGGGAAAAACTGTTTTTT. This encodes CASSNNRVREKLFF.

This clonotype was detected a few times. In DNA, the CDR3 is TGTGCCAGCAGTTTAAGGGGGGATACGCAGTATTTT. This encodes CASSLRGDTQYF. J is TRBJ2-3 and V is TRBV12-3 or TRBV12-4, with a possible D match to TRBD1 (6 bases). The V end lost 2 bases, the J end lost 6 bases, and 6 bases lay between the germline ends. This CDR3 region has 12 residues.

The chain links TRBV7-3 to TRBJ2-7; either TRBD1 or TRBD2 may supply D (5 bases each). Germline CDR1 reads SGHTA; CDR2 reads FQGTGA. The ends were cut back, 5 bases at V and 2 bases at J, with 13 bases in the middle. This CDR3 is 14 amino acids long. The CDR3, as DNA: TGTGCCAGCAGCCCAAGGCCGGGACCCTACGAGCAGTACTTC. Translation gives CASSPRPGPYEQYF.

Only a few counts were recorded for this clonotype. The chain is built from TRBV12-3 or TRBV12-4 and TRBJ1-3; a weak D match, TRBD1 (6 bases). Trimming took off 6 bases at V and 1 base at J, with 16 bases between the two ends. This CDR3 is 16 amino acids long. The DNA of the CDR3 is TGTGCCAGCAGCAGAACAGGGTCCCGTTCTGGAAACACCATATATTTT. Its translation is CASSRTGSRSGNTIYF.

This chain links TRBV12-3 or TRBV12-4 with TRBJ2-7; weak D call: TRBD1 (6 bases). Trimming pared 6 bases from V and 6 bases from J, leaving 15 bases between. This CDR3 comprises 13 residues. The CDR3 coding sequence is TGTGCCAGCAGCTCAGGACAGTTAAGCGAGCAGTACTTC. It translates to CASSSGQLSEQYF.

There are a few counts of this clonotype. The J gene is TRBJ1-1, the V gene TRBV12-3 or TRBV12-4; D uncertain. The CDR3 is 12 residues long. V was trimmed by 2 bases and J by 10 bases, leaving 11 bases between them. The CDR3 loop reads CASSLMPPRAFF. CDR3 nucleotide sequence: TGTGCCAGCAGTTTAATGCCCCCGAGAGCTTTCTTT.